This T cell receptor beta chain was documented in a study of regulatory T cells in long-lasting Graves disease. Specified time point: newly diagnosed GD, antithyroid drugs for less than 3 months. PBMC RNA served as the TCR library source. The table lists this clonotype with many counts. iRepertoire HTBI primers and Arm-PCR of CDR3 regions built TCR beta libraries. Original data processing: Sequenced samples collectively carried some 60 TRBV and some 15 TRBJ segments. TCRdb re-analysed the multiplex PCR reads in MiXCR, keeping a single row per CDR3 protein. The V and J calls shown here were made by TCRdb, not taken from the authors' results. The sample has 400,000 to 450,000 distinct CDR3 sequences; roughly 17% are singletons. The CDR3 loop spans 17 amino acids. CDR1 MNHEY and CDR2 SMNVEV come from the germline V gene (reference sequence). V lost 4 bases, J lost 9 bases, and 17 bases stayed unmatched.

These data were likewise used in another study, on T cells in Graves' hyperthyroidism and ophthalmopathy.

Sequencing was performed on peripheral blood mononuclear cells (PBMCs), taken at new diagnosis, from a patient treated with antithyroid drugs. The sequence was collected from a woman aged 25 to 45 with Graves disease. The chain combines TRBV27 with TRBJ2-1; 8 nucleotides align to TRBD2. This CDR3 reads CASSSAGGASGIGEQFF. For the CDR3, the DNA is TGTGCCAGCAGTTCGGCGGGGGGAGCTTCCGGGATTGGTGAGCAGTTCTTC.